This T cell receptor (beta chain) derives from a study of T cell responses to AZD1222 COVID-19 vaccine. Libraries were prepared by immunoSEQ multiplex PCR; TCRdb keeps only in-frame clonotypes and omits some of them. The data show 150,000 or so clones, with just over 90% seen just once and less than 2% held by the top ten. Study-level points and caveats: After the peak T cell response, and only then, were repertoires sampled.

This clone has just a few counts. Antigen unknown. Per the germline V gene, CDR1 is SGHRS and CDR2 is YFSETQ. Between the trimmed V and J ends, which lost 4 bases and 4 bases, there was a span of 18 bases. The length of the CDR3 is 16 residues. This chain connects TRBV5-1 to TRBJ1-3, with TRBD1 as a possible D gene (6 bases). The material was peripheral blood, obtained on day 0 of AZD1222 vaccination. This clonotype was obtained from an adult in good health. The CDR3 DNA sequence: TGCGCCAGCAGCCAAATTCCAGGGGACGGGGGAAACACCATATATTTT. Translation gives CASSQIPGDGGNTIYF.